This note documents a single T cell receptor beta chain sequence. The data belong to a study of T cells in tumors after PD-1 blockade. About the study: Daily vismodegib 150 mg continued in a subset of anti-PD-1-treated patients.

Deletions cut 7 bases from V and 5 bases from J, with 11 bases between. CDR1 is SQVTM and CDR2 is ANQGSEA in the germline V gene. CDR3 length equals 11 residues. The repertoire was sequenced with immunoSEQ multiplex PCR; TCRdb's copy has only in-frame clones and lacks some. The table shows approximately 59,000 clones, with roughly 78% occurring only once. Template: tumor biopsy or peripheral blood genomic DNA, about 600-6,004 ng per sample. The receptor was isolated from a human donor with basal cell carcinoma. The rearrangement joins TRBV29-1 to TRBJ1-2, with a weak D call TRBD1 (6 bases). The sample here was PBMCs, taken before anti-PD-1 treatment. Written as DNA, the CDR3 is TGCAGCGGCTCAGGGGAATATGGCTACACCTTC. Translation gives CSGSGEYGYTF.